This T cell receptor (beta chain) comes out of a study of T cells in narcolepsy. Overall study: Donors had narcolepsy type 1 or type 2, or were healthy controls.

V lost 6 bases to trimming and J lost 3 bases; unmatched junction nucleotides: 6. This CDR3 comprises 15 residues. The germline CDR1 and CDR2 sequences are WNHNN and SYGVQD (reference sequence). Sequencing used immunoSEQ multiplex PCR; TCRdb keeps in-frame clones, though not all of them. The sample records approximately 28,000 clones, roughly four fifths being singletons. In the case of this clone: Its antigen is not known.

Study-level points and caveats: Autoreactive clonotypes reportedly recurred in blood of same and different patients, not controls. Autoreactive HCRT-specific and TRIB2-specific clonotypes were marked in same-patient CSF-versus-blood CD4+ comparisons. Autoreactive clone sequences were missing from some blood memory CD4+ repertoires.

The source of this sequence is a human donor in good health. The chain joins TRBV10-1 to TRBJ2-1, with 9 bases lining up with TRBD2. Sequencing used memory (CD45RA-) CD4+ T cells from blood. The CDR3 region has the DNA TGCGCCAGCAGGCTGGATAGCGGGAGCTACAATGAGCAGTTCTTC. Translation gives CASRLDSGSYNEQFF.